This T cell receptor (beta chain) was identified during a study of Ad26.COV2.S vaccination and SARS-CoV-2 variants. The method was immunoSEQ multiplex PCR; TCRdb's version includes in-frame clones alone and lacks a portion of them. The data contain around 320,000 clones, around 83% of them seen just once; the ten biggest clones take up roughly 2.1%. This CDR3 has 12 residues. Germline-derived CDR1 and CDR2 are SGHTA and FQGNSA. V was shortened by 5 bases and J by 4 bases, with 8 bases between the two germline ends. Treatment here: some 19 received Ad26.COV2.S at low or high dose, single or two shots; 5 received placebo; per-sample allocation not given. After the first vaccine or placebo injection, samples were drawn on day 63.

This TCR came from a person between 18 and 65 years old who received the Ad26.COV2.S COVID-19 vaccine or a placebo. The V and J genes are TRBV7-2 and TRBJ1-2; D gene unclear. The starting material was peripheral blood, obtained in a trial of Ad26.COV2.S vaccine versus placebo. The CDR3, as DNA: TGTGCCAGCAGCCTCATATCCTATGGCTACACCTTC. Translating it yields CASSLISYGYTF. Full variable domain (rest looked up from reference TRBV7-2 and TRBJ1-2): GAGVSQSPSNKVTEKGKDVELRCDPISGHTALYWYRQSLGQGLEFLIYFQGNSAPDKSGLPSDRFSAERTGGSVSTLTIQRTQQEDSAVYLCASSLISYGYTFGSGTRLTVV.